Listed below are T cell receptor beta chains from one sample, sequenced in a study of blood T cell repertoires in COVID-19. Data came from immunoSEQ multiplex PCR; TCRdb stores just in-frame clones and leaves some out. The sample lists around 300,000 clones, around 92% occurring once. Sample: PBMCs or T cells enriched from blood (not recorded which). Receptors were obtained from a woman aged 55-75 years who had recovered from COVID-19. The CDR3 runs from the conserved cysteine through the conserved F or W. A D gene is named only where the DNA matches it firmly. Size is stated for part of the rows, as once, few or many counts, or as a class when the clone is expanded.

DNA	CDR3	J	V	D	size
TGTGCCAGCAGCCTCGAGGGGGGGCTATACAATGAGCAGTTCTTC	CASSLEGGLYNEQFF	TRBJ2-1	TRBV7-2	NA	NA
TGCAGCGTTGAAGCGACTAGGACCGGGGAGCTGTTTTTT	CSVEATRTGELFF	TRBJ2-2	TRBV29-1	NA	NA
TGTGCCAGTAGTACTAGCCGGCGACTTCAGCGGCAGCCCCAGCATTTT	CASSTSRRLQRQPQHF	TRBJ1-5	TRBV19	NA	once
TGCGCCAGCAGCCAAGAAGGAGGGCACAACTATGGCTACACCTTC	CASSQEGGHNYGYTF	TRBJ1-2	TRBV4-1	NA	NA
TGTGCCAGCAGCATCGTCCCGGGAGGGCCTTCTTCTGAAGCTTTCTTT	CASSIVPGGPSSEAFF	TRBJ1-1	TRBV11-2	NA	NA
TGCGCCAGCGCTAGAGGGGGTAAGAGCAATCAGCCCCAGCATTTT	CASARGGKSNQPQHF	TRBJ1-5	TRBV10-2	NA	NA
TGTGCCAGCAGCGTCCCAGGGTATGGCTACACCTTC	CASSVPGYGYTF	TRBJ1-2	TRBV9	NA	once
TGTGCCAGCAGCTTGATAGGCAGGATCGGTGAGCAGTTCTTC	CASSLIGRIGEQFF	TRBJ2-1	TRBV7-9	NA	NA
TGTGCCAGCAGCTCGGATAGCGGGGGGCCCTACAATGAGCAGTTCTTC	CASSSDSGGPYNEQFF	TRBJ2-1	TRBV7-3	TRBD2	NA
TGTGCCAGCAGTTTAGGGGTGCGGCAGCCCCAGCATTTT	CASSLGVRQPQHF	TRBJ1-5	TRBV12-3/TRBV12-4	NA	NA
TGCGCCAGCAGCTTGGGGGTTGCAGGGAACGAGCAGTTCTTC	CASSLGVAGNEQFF	TRBJ2-1	TRBV5-1	NA	NA
TGTGCCAGCAGTGAAGGGCGCGGGAGCTCCTATAATTCACCCCTCCACTTT	CASSEGRGSSYNSPLHF	TRBJ1-6	TRBV2	NA	NA
TGTGCCAGCAGCCAGACCGGGACAGGGTTCTACGAGCAGTACTTC	CASSQTGTGFYEQYF	TRBJ2-7	TRBV11-3	TRBD1	NA
TGTGCCACCAGGGGGGAGGGGCCCAACACTGAAGCTTTCTTT	CATRGEGPNTEAFF	TRBJ1-1	TRBV24-1	NA	NA
TGTGCCAGCAGTCGGGGGGGGAACACTGAAGCTTTCTTT	CASSRGGNTEAFF	TRBJ1-1	TRBV2	NA	NA
TGTGCCAGCAGTGAATGGGAGGTTTCACCCCTCCACTTT	CASSEWEVSPLHF	TRBJ1-6	TRBV6-1	NA	once
TGCGCCAGCAGCCGCGGGACTAGCGGTGCCGGGGAGCTGTTTTTT	CASSRGTSGAGELFF	TRBJ2-2	TRBV5-1	TRBD2	NA
TGTGCCAGCAGCTTGGAGGGACAGCAGACCGGGGAGCTGTTTTTT	CASSLEGQQTGELFF	TRBJ2-2	TRBV5-5	TRBD1	NA
TGTGCCAGCAGCGTACTGGACAGGGGGCGGGGCGGGGAGCTGTTTTTT	CASSVLDRGRGGELFF	TRBJ2-2	TRBV9	TRBD1	NA
TGTGCCAGCAGGTCAGAGGGACTTAATGAAAAACTGTTTTTT	CASRSEGLNEKLFF	TRBJ1-4	TRBV9	NA	NA
TGTGCCAGCAGCTTATTGGGACACCAGAACACTGAAGCTTTCTTT	CASSLLGHQNTEAFF	TRBJ1-1	TRBV5-5	NA	NA
TGTGCCAGCAGCTCGATTAACGGGGGGACCTACGAGCAGTACTTC	CASSSINGGTYEQYF	TRBJ2-7	TRBV7-2	TRBD2	NA
TGTGCCAGTAGTCCCGCACATAACACTGAAGCTTTCTTT	CASSPAHNTEAFF	TRBJ1-1	TRBV19	NA	NA
TGTGCCACCAGTGATTTGGCACAGGCAACCACCGGGGAGCTGTTTTTT	CATSDLAQATTGELFF	TRBJ2-2	TRBV24-1	NA	NA
TGTGCCAGCAGCTTAGCGCGGAATACGCAGTATTTT	CASSLARNTQYF	TRBJ2-3	TRBV7-2	NA	NA
TGTGCCACCAGTGATTCGAGGGGGTCTGGAAACACCATATATTTT	CATSDSRGSGNTIYF	TRBJ1-3	TRBV24-1	NA	NA
TGTGCCTGGAGTGTACTCGACAGGAGCAATCAGCCCCAGCATTTT	CAWSVLDRSNQPQHF	TRBJ1-5	TRBV30	NA	NA
TGTGCCAGCAGTCCGACTAGGTCCTACGAGCAGTACTTC	CASSPTRSYEQYF	TRBJ2-7	TRBV12-3/TRBV12-4	NA	NA
TGTGCCACCAGTGCAAAGGGAGCGAACACCGGGGAGCTGTTTTTT	CATSAKGANTGELFF	TRBJ2-2	TRBV24-1	NA	once
TGTGCCAGCAGTATGCTAGCGGGAGGAAAATACAATGAGCAGTTCTTC	CASSMLAGGKYNEQFF	TRBJ2-1	TRBV6-4	TRBD2	NA
TGTGCCAGCAGCCAGGGACAGGGTTACTATGGCTACACCTTC	CASSQGQGYYGYTF	TRBJ1-2	TRBV28	TRBD1	NA
TGTGCCACCAGTGATTATATAGCGGGGCAAGAGACCCAGTACTTC	CATSDYIAGQETQYF	TRBJ2-5	TRBV24-1	TRBD2	few
TGTGCCAGCAGCTCCGGAGGGACAGGGAGTTACACTGAAGCTTTCTTT	CASSSGGTGSYTEAFF	TRBJ1-1	TRBV5-4	TRBD1	NA
TGTGCCAGCAGTTCTGGGGGGGGGACAGCCCGGGAGGGCATATATTTT	CASSSGGGTAREGIYF	TRBJ1-3	TRBV28	TRBD1	NA
TGTGCCAGCAGCCCCAGGGGGAACCTTCTAGAAAAACTGTTTTTT	CASSPRGNLLEKLFF	TRBJ1-4	TRBV7-9	TRBD1	few
TGTGCCACCACCCGGGACAGGGGGTTCTACGAGCAGTACTTC	CATTRDRGFYEQYF	TRBJ2-7	TRBV15	TRBD1	NA
TGCAGCGTTGAAAGTGGGGGGGCTGACTACAATGAGCAGTTCTTC	CSVESGGADYNEQFF	TRBJ2-1	TRBV29-1	NA	NA
TGTGCCTGGATGACTAGCGGGTACTCCTACGAGCAGTACTTC	CAWMTSGYSYEQYF	TRBJ2-7	TRBV30	TRBD2	NA
TGTGCCAGCAGTCTAACATCACAGGGAACCTATGGCTACACCTTC	CASSLTSQGTYGYTF	TRBJ1-2	TRBV27	NA	NA
TGTGCCAGCAGTGCGGTCTGGACTGAAGCTTTCTTT	CASSAVWTEAFF	TRBJ1-1	TRBV3-1/TRBV3-2	NA	many
TGTGCCAGCAGCCCGAGAACCGGGACTAGAGACAACACAGATACGCAGTATTTT	CASSPRTGTRDNTDTQYF	TRBJ2-3	TRBV11-2	TRBD2	NA
TGTGCCAGCAGTTTCCAGCGGGGGACCTACGAGCAGTACTTC	CASSFQRGTYEQYF	TRBJ2-7	TRBV27	TRBD2	NA
TGTGCCTGGAGTGTACCGGGAGGGGCCAGTGCCAATTCACCCCTCCACTTT	CAWSVPGGASANSPLHF	TRBJ1-6	TRBV30	NA	NA
TGTGCCAGCAGCCAAAGGACAGGGAATGGAGGGGGTGAAAAACTGTTTTTT	CASSQRTGNGGGEKLFF	TRBJ1-4	TRBV4-2	TRBD1	NA
TGTGCCAGCAGTTACGATCGGGCTAGCGGGAGTGATACGCAGTATTTT	CASSYDRASGSDTQYF	TRBJ2-3	TRBV6-5	TRBD2	NA
TGTGCCACCGAGGCGGGAGGTACTTATGAGCAGTTCTTC	CATEAGGTYEQFF	TRBJ2-1	TRBV24-1	TRBD2	many